A single T cell receptor beta chain is shown here with its context. Its antigen remains unknown. V was pared by 2 bases and J by 11 bases, with 10 bases between. The CDR3 has 12 residues. Germline CDR1 reads LNHNV; CDR2 reads YYDKDF (reference sequence). This record belongs to a study of cytomegalovirus exposure and HLA in healthy donors. General study points: Roughly uniform sequencing depth across donors was assumed, possibly incorrectly. Approximately 17,000 TCR beta sequences were associated with HLA alleles at 0.05 false discovery rate in a later analysis.

The PCR used 60 Vbeta and 13 Jbeta primers. Repertoires were generated with immunoSEQ multiplex PCR, while TCRdb's copy carries only in-frame clones and drops some. The table has roughly 250,000 clones, 84% seen once. What was sequenced was PBMCs. The receptor's source is a woman aged 40 to 55 in good health and CMV-seropositive. V and J are TRBV15 and TRBJ2-1; a weak D match, TRBD1 (6 bases). The CDR3 DNA reads as TGTGCCACCAGCAGACGGACAGATAAGCAGTTCTTC. Translating gives CATSRRTDKQFF.